This T cell receptor (beta chain) was found in a study of T cell responses to AZD1222 COVID-19 vaccine. The data were produced by immunoSEQ multiplex PCR, yet TCRdb's version contains in-frame clones alone and is incomplete. The sample has around 140,000 clones; 90% to 95% are singletons. V shed 3 bases, J shed 5 bases, and the junction held 8 bases outside the gene matches. CDR1 is MDHEN, CDR2 SYDVKM, per germline. The CDR3 is 15 amino acids. The chain is built from TRBV28 and TRBJ2-7; 9 positions match TRBD1. The sample consisted of peripheral blood, taken 28 days after the second AZD1222 dose. The receptor was isolated from an adult who received the AZD1222 COVID-19 vaccine. CDR3 protein: CASSFFGTGFHEQYF. In DNA, the CDR3 is TGTGCCAGCAGTTTTTTTGGGACAGGGTTCCACGAGCAGTACTTC.